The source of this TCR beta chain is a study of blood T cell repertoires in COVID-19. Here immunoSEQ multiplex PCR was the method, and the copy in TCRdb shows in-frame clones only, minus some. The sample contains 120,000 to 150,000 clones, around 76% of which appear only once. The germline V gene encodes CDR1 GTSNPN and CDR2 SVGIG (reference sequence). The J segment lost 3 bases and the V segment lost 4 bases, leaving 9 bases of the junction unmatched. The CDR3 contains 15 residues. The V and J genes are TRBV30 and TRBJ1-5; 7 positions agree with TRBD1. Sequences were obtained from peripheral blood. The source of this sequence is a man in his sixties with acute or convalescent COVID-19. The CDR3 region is CAWTTQGGNNQPQHF. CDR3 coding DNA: TGTGCCTGGACAACCCAGGGGGGTAACAATCAGCCCCAGCATTTT.